The present entry profiles one T cell receptor (beta chain) with its context. Looked up from germline, CDR1 is SQVTM and CDR2 is ANQGSEA. V was pared by 6 bases and J by 7 bases, with 9 bases of the junction left unmatched. This CDR3 region has 14 residues. This sample is drawn from a study of blood T cell repertoires in COVID-19. Sequencing used immunoSEQ multiplex PCR; TCRdb keeps in-frame clones, though not all of them. The table lists roughly 170,000 clones, 83% of them singletons. The rearrangement links TRBV29-1 to TRBJ2-5; 12 bases align to TRBD2. Sequences were obtained from PBMCs or T cells enriched from blood (not recorded which). The TCR comes from a woman between 50 and 59 years old who had recovered from COVID-19. The CDR3 region has the DNA TGCAGCGTCCTAGCGGGGGGGCCCGAGGGGACCCAGTACTTC. This encodes CSVLAGGPEGTQYF.